The T cell receptor beta chain under discussion was sequenced for a study of Tregs in tolerant kidney transplant recipients. Broader study findings: No direct test of biological reproducibility was done here. Expanding Tregs on activated donor B cells appeared to best identify donor-specific TCRbeta clones.

Unstimulated Tregs (CD4+CD25+CD127-) and CD4+CD25- non-Tregs were sorted from PBMCs. With regard to this clone: Its specificity is unknown.

Some clones are missing from TCRdb's copy, which holds only in-frame ones; the method was immunoSEQ multiplex PCR. The data contain more than 90,000 clones, around 94% of them singletons. The ends lost 4 bases at V and 1 base at J; junction bases unmatched: 0. Germline V gives CDR1 SGHTA, CDR2 FQGTGA. The CDR3 spans 14 residues. This TCR derives from a human donor in good health. The sample taken for sequencing was CD4+ T cells from blood. This chain uses TRBV7-3 with TRBJ1-1; TRBD1 matches at 10 bases. In nucleotides, the CDR3 is TGTGCCAGCAGCTGGACAGGGGGGAACACTGAAGCTTTCTTT. Its protein product is CASSWTGGNTEAFF.